This is a list of T cell receptor beta chains from one sample in a study of shared clonotypes between healthy human individuals. Sequenced by immunoSEQ multiplex PCR; TCRdb stores in-frame clones only, minus some. The profile shows about 1.1 million clones, 75% to 80% of them singletons. Source material: memory CD4+ T cells from PBMCs. Every receptor here comes from a man aged 18 to 29 in good health. Some clones in this sample may be carry-over from other donors' samples. Both conserved end residues are part of each CDR3. A D gene is named only where the DNA matches it firmly. A row's size may be missing; if present it is once, few, many or a size class.

d_call	v_call	clone_size	j_call	cdr3_aa	cdr3_nt
-	TRBV6-1	once	TRBJ1-2	CASSENAWNYGYTF	TGTGCCAGCAGTGAAAATGCCTGGAACTATGGCTACACCTTC
-	TRBV5-1	-	TRBJ2-3	CASSLRAGTTDTQYF	TGCGCCAGCAGCTTGAGAGCAGGGACCACAGATACGCAGTATTTT
-	TRBV5-6	-	TRBJ2-1	CASSFFPRAHEINEQFF	TGTGCCAGCAGCTTTTTCCCCAGGGCCCACGAGATCAATGAGCAGTTCTTC
-	TRBV30	-	TRBJ1-1	CASPSRSGNTEAFF	TGTGCCTCCCCCTCAAGGTCGGGGAACACTGAAGCTTTCTTT
TRBD2	TRBV9	-	TRBJ2-5	CASSVGGSGRALQETQYF	TGTGCCAGCAGCGTAGGGGGAAGCGGGAGGGCACTTCAAGAGACCCAGTACTTC
-	TRBV5-1	-	TRBJ1-1	CASSLNVGNTEAFF	TGCGCCAGCAGCTTGAACGTCGGGAACACTGAAGCTTTCTTT
-	TRBV11-2	-	TRBJ1-2	CASSLDIGALYGYTF	TGTGCCAGCAGCTTAGATATTGGGGCGCTCTATGGCTACACCTTC
-	TRBV20-1	few	TRBJ2-7	CSGRREGEQYF	TGCAGTGGGCGCAGGGAAGGCGAGCAGTACTTC
-	TRBV19	few	TRBJ2-1	CASSSGQKYNEQFF	TGTGCCAGTAGTTCGGGACAAAAGTACAATGAGCAGTTCTTC
TRBD1	TRBV6-4	-	TRBJ1-2	CASSDSRGRGDGYTF	TGTGCCAGCAGTGACTCCAGGGGGCGAGGGGATGGCTACACCTTC
-	TRBV7-2	-	TRBJ1-2	CASSPFWAGENGYTF	TGTGCCAGCAGTCCCTTCTGGGCAGGGGAAAATGGCTACACCTTC
TRBD2	TRBV6-5	-	TRBJ2-1	CASRLAGPYNEQFF	TGTGCCAGCAGGCTAGCGGGACCTTACAATGAGCAGTTCTTC
-	TRBV7-2	-	TRBJ1-4	CASSLQGEKLFF	TGTGCCAGCAGCTTGCAGGGGGAAAAACTGTTTTTT
TRBD1	TRBV6-6	-	TRBJ2-5	CASSAPGTGSFHEQYF	TGTGCCAGCAGCGCACCGGGGACAGGCTCTTTTCATGAGCAGTACTTC
-	TRBV7-3	-	TRBJ2-5	CASSLRVGETQYF	TGTGCCAGCAGCTTGCGGGTGGGAGAGACCCAGTACTTC
-	TRBV10-3	once	TRBJ1-3	CAIRLLSGNTIYF	TGTGCCATTAGATTACTCTCTGGAAACACCATATATTTT